These 26 T cell receptor beta chains came from one sample sequenced in a study of regulatory T cells in long-lasting Graves disease. Time point defined: newly diagnosed GD, antithyroid drugs for less than 3 months. PBMC RNA served as the TCR library source. Arm-PCR of CDR3 regions and iRepertoire HTBI primers were used to build TCR beta libraries. TCRdb re-analysed the multiplex PCR reads in MiXCR, keeping a single row per CDR3 protein. The table lists around 470,000 distinct CDR3 sequences, around 15% of them singletons. This sample also belongs to another study, concerning T cells in Graves' hyperthyroidism and ophthalmopathy.

Sequences were derived from peripheral blood mononuclear cells (PBMCs), sampled at new diagnosis, from a patient treated with antithyroid drugs. The receptor source for this set is a woman aged 45 to 65 with Graves disease.

The gene calls are TRBV13 and TRBJ2-7, with 10 nucleotides matching TRBD2. The CDR3 has 18 residues. Germline values: CDR1 PRHDT, CDR2 FYEKMQ (reference sequence). Trimming at V came to 0 bases and at J to 4 bases, leaving 12 bases not matched to a gene. In DNA, the CDR3 is TGTGCCAGCAGCTTAGGTGGGTCTAGCGGGGGCCCTACGTACGAGCAGTACTTC. As protein: CASSLGGSSGGPTYEQYF. The full variable domain, in which reference TRBV13 and TRBJ2-7 provide the parts outside the CDR3, is AAGVIQSPRHLIKEKRETATLKCYPIPRHDTVYWYQQGPGQDPQFLISFYEKMQSDKGSIPDRFSAQQFSDYHSELNMSSLELGDSALYFCASSLGGSSGGPTYEQYFGPGTRLTVT.

This clonotype was observed a handful of times. This rearrangement joins TRBV6-1 to TRBJ2-5; D remains unclear. CDR1 MNHNS and CDR2 SASEGT come from the germline V gene. The length of the CDR3 is 16 residues. Between the trimmed V and J ends, which lost 7 bases and 1 base, there was a span of 19 bases. Written as DNA, the CDR3 is TGTGCCAGCAACCCTAGGTCGGAAGACTTCCAAGAGACCCAGTACTTC. This gives the protein CASNPRSEDFQETQYF.

This clonotype was counted many times. The chain carries TRBV5-1 and TRBJ2-3; D possibly uses TRBD1 or TRBD2 (5 bases each). CDR1 and CDR2 from the germline V gene are SGHRS and YFSETQ. Trimming cost V 1 base and J 0 bases, with 15 bases left between them. The CDR3 is made up of 17 amino acids. The CDR3 nucleotides are TGCGCCAGCAGCTTGATGGGACCACTGGCTAGCACAGATACGCAGTATTTT. Protein sequence: CASSLMGPLASTDTQYF.

This clonotype was observed a few times. The rearrangement joins TRBV7-9 to TRBJ2-1; 7 bases line up with TRBD1. V shed 4 bases and J 8 bases; nucleotides not matched to a gene: 8. CDR3 length: 14 residues. Germline CDR1 is SEHNR and CDR2 is FQNEAQ (reference sequence). CDR3 amino acids: CASSSGTARHEQFF. As DNA, the CDR3 is TGTGCCAGCAGCTCTGGGACAGCTAGGCATGAGCAGTTCTTC.

This clonotype has more than one count but fewer than ten. The V call is TRBV2, the J call TRBJ1-5; no definite D call. The ends were cut back, 7 bases at V and 5 bases at J, with 15 bases in the middle. Germline lookup yields CDR1 SNHLY and CDR2 FYNNEI. The CDR3 runs to 14 residues. The CDR3 sequence: CASTVTGRDQPQHF. CDR3 bases: TGTGCCAGCACTGTCACCGGTCGGGATCAGCCCCAGCATTTT.

This clonotype was seen repeatedly, ten times or more. The chain couples TRBV30 to TRBJ1-2; the match to TRBD1 covers 7 bases. V was clipped by 1 base and J by 4 bases; unmatched bases: 3. CDR3 length: 13 amino acids. Germline V gives CDR1 GTSNPN, CDR2 SVGIG (reference sequence). As DNA, the CDR3 is TGTGCCTGGAGTGGGACAGGAGTCTATGGCTACACCTTC. Its translation: CAWSGTGVYGYTF.

This clonotype was counted a few times. The chain couples TRBV18 to TRBJ2-7, with unresolved D. V was trimmed by 1 base and J by 2 bases, leaving 6 bases between them. This CDR3 has 13 amino acids. Germline-derived CDR1 and CDR2 are KGHSH and LQKENI. The CDR3 region is CASSPLQTYEQYF. The CDR3 DNA is TGTGCCAGCTCACCACTTCAGACCTACGAGCAGTACTTC.

About this clonotype: This clone may be a read error of a much larger clone one base away. The chain carries TRBV20-1 and TRBJ2-1; 8 nucleotides line up with TRBD1. CDR3 length: 13 amino acids. The V gene's germline CDR1 is DFQATT and CDR2 SNEGSKA (reference sequence). The V segment lost 0 bases and the J segment 6 bases; nucleotides outside the gene matches: 1. The CDR3 coding sequence is TGCAGTGCTAGAGACGACAGGGGCAATGAGCAGTTCTTC. This sequence encodes CSARDDRGNEQFF.

The V gene is TRBV6-1, the J gene TRBJ2-1; 11 bases match TRBD2. The CDR3 consists of 16 residues. V lost 4 bases and J lost 6; bases outside the gene matches: 8. Germline V lookup: CDR1 MNHNS, CDR2 SASEGT. CDR3 in DNA: TGTGCCAGCAGTGGGCCGGGACTAGCGGAAATCAATGAGCAGTTCTTC. Amino acids: CASSGPGLAEINEQFF.

To note about this clonotype: Its ends do not fully match the called genes, so a read error is possible. The chain joins TRBV20-1 to TRBJ2-7; the match to TRBD2 covers 13 bases. The CDR3 extends over 14 amino acids. Germline V gene lookup returns CDR1 DFQATT and CDR2 SNEGSKA (reference sequence). The DNA of the CDR3 is TGCAGTGCTCCCGGGACTAGCGGGACCTACGCGCAGTACTTC. This translates into CSAPGTSGTYAQYF.

Remarks on this clonotype: This may be a read error, as it is one base from a much larger clone. This sequence joins TRBV28 and TRBJ2-7, with 7 bases lining up with TRBD1. The end of the DNA fits TRBJ2-1 better, so the J call may be wrong. Germline CDR1 is MDHEN and CDR2 is SYDVKM. The CDR3 loop spans 13 amino acids. The CDR3 loop reads CASSSGQDDEQFF. The CDR3 DNA reads as TGTGCCAGCAGTTCTGGACAGGACGACGAGCAGTTCTTC.

This clonotype turned up a few times. The chain uses TRBV9 and TRBJ2-2, with 7 bases fitting TRBD2. Germline V gives CDR1 SGDLS, CDR2 YYNGEE. This CDR3 has 14 amino acids. V lost 0 bases and J lost 4; bases outside the gene matches: 0. The CDR3 nucleotides are TGTGCCAGCAGCGTAGCGGGGGGCACCGGGGAGCTGTTTTTT. This gives the protein CASSVAGGTGELFF.

The rearrangement joins TRBV28 to TRBJ1-3; D is perhaps TRBD1 (5 bases). The CDR3 covers 14 residues. CDR1 and CDR2 from the germline V gene are MDHEN and SYDVKM. V shed 6 bases and J shed 3 bases, with 12 bases lying between them. The CDR3 DNA is TGTGCCAGCAGCATCGACAGTCATGGAAACACCATATATTTT. Translating it yields CASSIDSHGNTIYF.

The rearrangement joins TRBV2 to TRBJ1-3, with D possibly TRBD1 on 6 matching bases. The germline V gene has CDR1 SNHLY and CDR2 FYNNEI. The germline V and J ends were trimmed by 6 bases and 0 bases, with 9 bases remaining between them. This CDR3 has 14 residues. Here the CDR3 reads CASRLTGSGNTIYF. DNA for the CDR3: TGTGCCAGCAGGTTGACAGGCTCTGGAAACACCATATATTTT.

This clonotype was seen many times. V and J are TRBV5-8 and TRBJ2-1; D gene unclear. This CDR3 has 14 amino acids. Per germline, CDR1 SGHTS and CDR2 YDEGEE. Trimming took off 7 bases at V and 3 bases at J, with 14 bases between the two ends. CDR3 in amino acids: CASSPGQNYNEQFF. As DNA, the CDR3 is TGTGCCAGCTCCCCCGGGCAGAACTACAATGAGCAGTTCTTC. Full variable domain (rest looked up from reference TRBV5-8 and TRBJ2-1): EAGVTQSPTHLIKTRGQQATLRCSPISGHTSVYWYQQALGLGLQFLLWYDEGEERNRGNFPPRFSGRQFPNYSSELNVNALELEDSALYLCASSPGQNYNEQFFGPGTRLTVL.

This clonotype has a handful of counts. CDR3 loop: CSVYLRSASSYEQYF. As DNA, the CDR3 is TGCAGTGTATATCTTCGGTCAGCGAGCTCCTACGAGCAGTACTTC. The J gene is TRBJ2-7, the V gene TRBV20-1; D is undetermined. The length of the CDR3 is 15 residues. Germline V gives CDR1 DFQATT, CDR2 SNEGSKA (reference sequence). The V gene lost 7 bases and the J gene lost 0 bases, with 19 bases spanning the gap.

This clonotype was counted a few times. In DNA, the CDR3 is TGTGCCAGCAGTGCGCCGGGACAGCGAAGCTCCTACGAGCAGTACTTC. Residues: CASSAPGQRSSYEQYF. The J gene is TRBJ2-7, the V gene TRBV25-1, with 7 bases aligning to TRBD1. The CDR3 runs 16 residues. From germline, CDR1 is MGHDK and CDR2 SYGVNS. After removal of 4 bases from V and 0 bases from J, the junction contained 9 bases not matched to a gene.

This clonotype showed up many times. The rearrangement joins TRBV9 to TRBJ2-5, with D maybe TRBD1 (6 bases). V dropped 3 bases and J dropped 3 bases, with 15 bases sitting between them. Germline CDR1 reads SGDLS; CDR2 reads YYNGEE. The CDR3 loop spans 15 amino acids. CDR3 in DNA: TGTGCCAGCAGCGCCCGGAACAGGGCAGAAGAGACCCAGTACTTC. Protein: CASSARNRAEETQYF.

Comment on this clonotype: Relative to the germline gene, one junction end is altered; a read error may explain this. The rearrangement joins TRBV7-8 to TRBJ1-5, with 9 bases lining up with TRBD1. CDR3 length equals 19 residues. Germline lookup yields CDR1 SGHVS and CDR2 FQNEAQ. The chain's CDR3 is CASSLGVLQGATLNHPQHF. The CDR3 nucleotides are TGTGCCAGCAGCTTAGGGGTATTACAGGGGGCTACGTTGAATCATCCCCAGCATTTT.

This clonotype was counted ten times or more. This chain uses TRBV10-1 with TRBJ2-4; D is perhaps TRBD2 (5 bases). V lost 6 bases, J lost 0 bases, and 12 bases lay in between. CDR1 is WNHNN, CDR2 SYGVQD, per germline (reference sequence). The CDR3 totals 15 residues. The CDR3 here is CASSERPIAKNIQYF. Here the CDR3 DNA reads TGCGCCAGCAGCGAGCGGCCCATAGCCAAAAACATTCAGTACTTC.

This clonotype showed up just once. This rearrangement joins TRBV19 to TRBJ1-5; D gene unclear. This CDR3 contains 15 residues. Germline assignment: CDR1 LNHDA and CDR2 SQIVND (reference sequence). V lost 3 bases and J lost 5, with 14 bases in between. The CDR3 nucleotides are TGTGCCAGTAGTATTCAGCAGCCAAACTATCAGCCCCAGCATTTT. It translates to CASSIQQPNYQPQHF.

This clonotype was recorded many times. This chain connects TRBV6-2 or TRBV6-3 to TRBJ2-7; no clear D. The CDR3 consists of 14 residues. The germline CDR1 and CDR2 sequences are MNHEY and SVGEGT. Trimming left V 5 bases short and J 4 bases short, with 15 bases between. CDR3 nucleotide sequence: TGTGCCAGCAGTGAAGTTTTACTTTCTTACGAGCAGTACTTC. Translating gives CASSEVLLSYEQYF.

The table lists this clonotype with many counts. The chain recombines TRBV5-1 with TRBJ2-5, with 7 bases identical to TRBD2. Losses at the gene ends were 0 bases for V and 3 bases for J; bases not matched to a gene: 17. This CDR3 comprises 19 residues. CDR1 and CDR2 from the germline V gene are SGHRS and YFSETQ. DNA for the CDR3: TGCGCCAGCAGCTTGGTCCAAGGAATCGGGGGGTCCCCTAAAGAGACCCAGTACTTC. Amino acids: CASSLVQGIGGSPKETQYF.

To note about this clonotype: One end of the junction varies from germline; a read error may be responsible. The V call is TRBV2, the J call TRBJ1-1; D uncertain. CDR1 is SNHLY and CDR2 is FYNNEI in the germline V gene. This CDR3 spans 16 amino acids. Here the CDR3 reads CASRRSGWTGGSEALF. For the CDR3, the DNA is TGTGCCAGCAGACGTAGTGGATGGACCGGCGGGTCTGAAGCTCTCTTT.

This clonotype showed up many times. The genes are TRBV5-8 and TRBJ1-2; D is possibly TRBD1 (5 bases). Germline lookup yields CDR1 SGHTS and CDR2 YDEGEE. V was pared by 0 bases and J by 3 bases, with 12 bases between. This CDR3 is built from 15 residues. The CDR3 nucleotides read TGTGCCAGCAGCTTGGGACAGCCCATTGACTATGGCTACACCTTC. This gives the protein CASSLGQPIDYGYTF.

This clonotype was observed at least ten times. V usage is TRBV6-1 and J usage is TRBJ2-7, with D unresolved. The CDR3 extends over 14 amino acids. The V end lost 5 bases, the J end lost 2 bases, and 13 bases lay between the germline ends. Germline V gives CDR1 MNHNS, CDR2 SASEGT. The CDR3 bases are TGTGCCAGCAGTCCCGTGTTTGTACCCTACGAGCAGTACTTC. Protein product: CASSPVFVPYEQYF.